This passage covers 25 T cell receptor beta chains from one sample sequenced in a study of T cell repertoires in cytomegalovirus infection. TCRdb used MiXCR to reprocess the reads, holding one entry per CDR3 protein. Of 250,000 or so distinct CDR3 sequences in the sample, approximately 9% were seen once. Sequenced sample: PBMCs. Receptor source: a human donor in good health (CMV status not recorded). Some clones in this sample may be carry-over from other donors' samples.

This clonotype appeared many times. This chain connects TRBV7-6 to TRBJ1-1; D possibly corresponds to TRBD1 (5 bases). Germline CDR1 SGHVS, CDR2 FNYEAQ. Trimming shortened V by 6 bases and J by 2 bases, and 10 bases separated the two germline ends. There are 13 residues in the CDR3. The CDR3 region has the DNA TGTGCCAGCAGATTCAGGGTCAACACTGAAGCTTTCTTT. Its protein is CASRFRVNTEAFF.

This clonotype was detected ten times or more. V gene TRBV20-1 combines with J gene TRBJ1-4; D is uncertain. The CDR3 length is 15 residues. Germline assignment: CDR1 DFQATT and CDR2 SNEGSKA (reference sequence). The V and J ends lost 6 bases and 4 bases respectively, with 18 bases between them. This chain's CDR3 is CSAPVLPGVNEKLFF. The CDR3 DNA reads as TGCAGTGCACCGGTCCTCCCGGGAGTTAATGAAAAACTGTTTTTT.

In its sample, this clonotype was seen a few times. CDR3 region: CASSYPGTRAYEQYF. As DNA, the CDR3 is TGTGCCAGCAGTTACCCCGGGACTAGAGCCTACGAGCAGTACTTC. The gene calls are TRBV28 and TRBJ2-7; TRBD2 matches 8 bases. The V gene end was trimmed by 4 bases and the J gene end by 2 bases; junction bases not matched to a gene: 7. Germline V CDR1 and CDR2: MDHEN, SYDVKM. This CDR3 spans 15 amino acids.

This clonotype was detected a few times. The rearrangement uses TRBV12-3 or TRBV12-4 and TRBJ2-5; D may be TRBD2 (6 bases). The CDR3 runs 15 residues. The V end lost 5 bases, the J end lost 0 bases, and 13 bases lay between the germline ends. CDR3 nucleotide sequence: TGTGCCAGCAGTCGGGACTCTCCGTACCAAGAGACCCAGTACTTC. Protein: CASSRDSPYQETQYF.

This clonotype was detected ten times or more. V usage is TRBV7-2 and J usage is TRBJ2-7; 9 positions agree with TRBD2. With 5 bases clipped from V and 5 bases from J, the junction kept 7 bases outside the gene matches. The V gene's germline CDR1 is SGHTA and CDR2 FQGNSA. The CDR3 has 14 amino acids. The CDR3 region has the DNA TGTGCCAGCAGCCCTGGGACTAGCCGTGACGAGCAGTACTTC. Amino acids: CASSPGTSRDEQYF.

Ten or more counts support this clonotype. The chain links TRBV7-8 to TRBJ2-7, with D perhaps TRBD1 (5 bases). The V gene lost 1 base and the J gene lost 3 bases, with 10 bases spanning the gap. This CDR3 has 14 residues. Germline V gene data show CDR1 as SGHVS and CDR2 as FQNEAQ. CDR3 coding DNA: TGTGCCAGCAGCTTAGGTTTACAGGTCTACGAGCAGTACTTC. Translated: CASSLGLQVYEQYF.

This clonotype has a count of ten or more. This rearrangement joins TRBV7-2 to TRBJ2-3, with D perhaps TRBD2 (6 bases). The ends were cut back, 5 bases at V and 4 bases at J, with 10 bases in the middle. Germline V gene sequence: CDR1 SGHTA, CDR2 FQGNSA. The CDR3 extends over 13 amino acids. The CDR3 here is CASSRGTADTQYF. DNA of the CDR3: TGTGCCAGCAGCCGCGGGACTGCAGATACGCAGTATTTT. The full variable domain, completed using reference TRBV7-2 and TRBJ2-3, is GAGVSQSPSNKVTEKGKDVELRCDPISGHTALYWYRQSLGQGLEFLIYFQGNSAPDKSGLPSDRFSAERTGGSVSTLTIQRTQQEDSAVYLCASSRGTADTQYFGPGTRLTVL.

This clonotype was counted ten times or more. This chain connects TRBV7-2 to TRBJ2-5; tentatively, D is TRBD2 (7 bases). The germline CDR1 and CDR2 sequences are SGHTA and FQGNSA. V dropped 3 bases and J dropped 5 bases, with 13 bases sitting between them. There are 14 residues in the CDR3. CDR3 residues: CASSFAGAGETQYF. In DNA form, the CDR3 reads TGTGCCAGCAGCTTTGCGGGGGCGGGGGAGACCCAGTACTTC.

This clonotype came up many times. This CDR3 reads CASSSGPHEKLFF. The CDR3 DNA follows: TGTGCCAGCAGCTCCGGACCACACGAAAAACTGTTTTTT. The rearrangement links TRBV7-2 to TRBJ1-4; D unresolved. Between the trimmed V and J ends, which lost 4 bases and 8 bases, there was a span of 11 bases. Germline V lookup: CDR1 SGHTA, CDR2 FQGNSA. This CDR3 comprises 13 residues.

This clonotype has at least ten counts. The chain carries TRBV29-1 and TRBJ2-3; D remains ambiguous. Per germline, CDR1 SQVTM and CDR2 ANQGSEA. Between the trimmed V and J ends, which lost 8 bases and 3 bases, there was a span of 12 bases. CDR3 length equals 12 residues. CDR3 amino acids: CSLVPLTDTQYF. The CDR3, as DNA: TGCAGCCTTGTGCCTTTGACAGATACGCAGTATTTT.

This clonotype was seen a few times. V and J are TRBV10-3 and TRBJ2-3; weak D call: TRBD2 (6 bases). V was trimmed by 2 bases and J by 4 bases, leaving 13 bases between them. In germline, CDR1 is ENHRY, CDR2 SYGVKD. The CDR3 contains 15 residues. This CDR3 reads CAISERSGEPDTQYF. In DNA, the CDR3 is TGTGCCATCAGTGAGAGGTCGGGAGAGCCAGATACGCAGTATTTT.

This clonotype was counted at least ten times. This chain connects TRBV7-2 to TRBJ2-3; D is possibly TRBD2 (5 bases). V lost 3 bases and J lost 3, with 7 bases in between. The germline V gene has CDR1 SGHTA and CDR2 FQGNSA. This CDR3 spans 13 amino acids. In DNA, the CDR3 is TGTGCCAGCAGCTTCTCGGGGACAGATACGCAGTATTTT. As protein: CASSFSGTDTQYF.

This sequence joins TRBV29-1 and TRBJ2-5, with 8 positions matching TRBD1. Germline CDR1 and CDR2: SQVTM and ANQGSEA. After removal of 4 bases from V and 7 bases from J, the junction contained 14 bases not matched to a gene. The CDR3 spans 15 residues. The CDR3 coding sequence is TGCAGCGTTGCCCGGGAAACAGGGGGTCTAGCGACCCAGTACTTC. This gives the protein CSVARETGGLATQYF.

In this sample, this clonotype turned up many times. The chain joins TRBV6-6 to TRBJ2-2, with TRBD2 as a possible D gene (6 bases). The CDR3 is made up of 16 amino acids. Trimming shortened V by 0 bases and J by 2 bases, and 10 bases separated the two germline ends. Germline V gene data show CDR1 as MNHNY and CDR2 as SVGAGI (reference sequence). CDR3 in DNA: TGTGCCAGCAGTTACTCACGGCGGGGAAACACCGGGGAGCTGTTTTTT. Its protein is CASSYSRRGNTGELFF.

The chain links TRBV20-1 to TRBJ2-7; 12 positions agree with TRBD1. The CDR3 extends over 14 amino acids. Per germline, CDR1 DFQATT and CDR2 SNEGSKA (reference sequence). The J segment lost 6 bases and the V segment lost 3 bases, leaving 6 bases of the junction unmatched. CDR3 loop: CSARVGQGAGEQYF. CDR3 DNA: TGCAGTGCTAGGGTGGGACAGGGGGCAGGCGAGCAGTACTTC.

This clonotype was observed at least ten times. This sequence joins TRBV19 and TRBJ1-1, with D unclear. Germline V gene data show CDR1 as LNHDA and CDR2 as SQIVND (reference sequence). This CDR3 region has 12 residues. V was trimmed by 0 bases and J by 6 bases, leaving 5 bases between them. The CDR3 reads CASSIDLSEAFF. The CDR3 nucleotides read TGTGCCAGTAGTATAGATCTCTCTGAAGCTTTCTTT.

This rearrangement joins TRBV18 to TRBJ2-7; 7 bases agree with TRBD1. Germline V gene sequence: CDR1 KGHSH, CDR2 LQKENI. V lost 0 bases to trimming and J lost 6 bases; unmatched junction nucleotides: 8. CDR3 length equals 15 residues. The CDR3 region has the DNA TGTGCCAGCTCACCACCGAAGGGGGCTCTTGGCGAGCAGTACTTC. It encodes CASSPPKGALGEQYF.

The V and J genes are TRBV7-2 and TRBJ2-1, with no clear D. This CDR3 has 13 residues. Looked up from germline, CDR1 is SGHTA and CDR2 is FQGNSA. V was clipped by 6 bases and J by 8 bases, with 14 bases between them. As DNA, the CDR3 is TGTGCCAGCAGTCTTACTTTTGGGGATGAGCAGTTCTTC. Translated, it gives CASSLTFGDEQFF.

CDR3 loop: CASSSGTSWAVDTQYF. The DNA for the CDR3 is TGTGCCAGCAGTTCCGGGACTAGCTGGGCGGTGGATACGCAGTATTTT. The rearrangement joins TRBV6-2 or TRBV6-3 to TRBJ2-3; 9 bases are a match to TRBD2. This CDR3 is 16 amino acids long. V lost 4 bases to trimming and J lost 6 bases; unmatched junction nucleotides: 11. Germline CDR1 MNHEY, CDR2 SVGEGT.

This clonotype was seen a handful of times. The chain combines TRBV20-1 with TRBJ1-1, with D unresolved. With 0 bases removed from V and 5 bases from J, the gap between germline ends came to 7 bases. This CDR3 has 12 amino acids. Germline lookup yields CDR1 DFQATT and CDR2 SNEGSKA (reference sequence). DNA of the CDR3: TGCAGTGCTAGAGATGTAGGGACTGAAGCTTTCTTT. Its protein product is CSARDVGTEAFF.

This clonotype was seen many times. This rearrangement joins TRBV7-7 to TRBJ2-1, with 8 bases lining up with TRBD2. The J segment lost 10 bases and the V segment lost 1 base, leaving 0 bases of the junction unmatched. The CDR3 runs to 12 residues. Germline V lookup: CDR1 SSHAT, CDR2 FNYEAQ (reference sequence). The DNA of the CDR3 is TGTGCCAGCAGCTTAGAGCGGGGGGAGCAGTTCTTC. Residues: CASSLERGEQFF.

The sample holds a few counts of this clonotype. The gene calls are TRBV29-1 and TRBJ1-5, with D maybe TRBD1 (5 bases). CDR3 length: 14 residues. Germline-derived CDR1 and CDR2 are SQVTM and ANQGSEA. V gave up 7 bases and J gave up 4 bases, with 17 bases separating them. The CDR3 loop reads CSAKAGGGNQPQHF. The CDR3 DNA follows: TGCAGCGCCAAGGCGGGGGGAGGAAATCAGCCCCAGCATTTT. The complete variable domain, with remaining parts taken from reference TRBV29-1 and TRBJ1-5, reads SAVISQKPSRDICQRGTSLTIQCQVDSQVTMMFWYRQQPGQSLTLIATANQGSEATYESGFVIDKFPISRPNLTFSTLTVSNMSPEDSSIYLCSAKAGGGNQPQHFGDGTRLSIL.

The chain recombines TRBV10-3 with TRBJ1-5, with TRBD1 matching over 9 bases. The CDR3 runs 14 residues. The germline V gene encodes CDR1 ENHRY and CDR2 SYGVKD. Trimming at V came to 5 bases and at J to 4 bases, leaving 3 bases not matched to a gene. For the CDR3, the DNA is TGTGCCATCAGTCGGACAGGGGATAATCAGCCCCAGCATTTT. Translation: CAISRTGDNQPQHF.

This chain connects TRBV29-1 to TRBJ1-5; a possible D gene is TRBD1 (5 bases). V lost 6 bases, J lost 4 bases, and 16 bases lay in between. The CDR3 runs 14 residues. Germline V gene sequence: CDR1 SQVTM, CDR2 ANQGSEA. CDR3 coding DNA: TGCAGCGTGGGGGAGAGGGAGAAGAATCAGCCCCAGCATTTT. This sequence encodes CSVGEREKNQPQHF.

CDR3 bases: TGTGCCAGCAGGAATCCCGGGGGACTCTCCTACGAGCAGTACTTC. Amino acid sequence: CASRNPGGLSYEQYF. The J gene is TRBJ2-7, the V gene TRBV6-2 or TRBV6-3, with D tentatively TRBD2 (6 bases). The V and J ends lost 6 bases and 0 bases respectively, with 15 bases between them. The length of the CDR3 is 15 residues. Per germline, CDR1 MNHEY and CDR2 SVGEGT.